Below, one TCR beta chain is given with its context. As yet, its antigen is unknown. The data belong to a study of Ad26.COV2.S vaccination and SARS-CoV-2 variants. In the study overall: Administration of Ad26.COV2.S was intramuscular, either once or twice 56 days apart. The study's findings and limits: Considerable breadth of spike-specific CD8+ and CD4+ T cell responses has reportedly been documented following vaccination.

Treatment in this sample: some 20 received Ad26.COV2.S at low or high dose, single or two shots; about 5 received placebo; per-sample allocation not given. The samples date from day 63 after the first vaccine or placebo injection. Only in-frame clones appear in the TCRdb table, and some are missing; sequencing was by immunoSEQ multiplex PCR. The sample has fewer than 500,000 clones, 80% to 90% seen once. The clonotype comes from a person between 18 and 60 years old who received the Ad26.COV2.S COVID-19 vaccine or a placebo. Sequencing was performed on peripheral blood, taken in a trial of Ad26.COV2.S vaccine versus placebo.

This CDR3 reads CASSSSGGRVGEQFF. DNA for the CDR3: TGTGCCAGCAGTTCCAGCGGGGGGCGGGTTGGTGAGCAGTTCTTC. The chain recombines TRBV11-3 with TRBJ2-1; 9 bases match TRBD2. Germline V gene sequence: CDR1 SGHNT, CDR2 YENEEA. Trimming removed 6 bases from V and 9 bases from J; junction bases left unmatched: 12. The CDR3 runs to 15 residues.